The T cell receptor beta chain described here comes from a study of T cell responses to AZD1222 COVID-19 vaccine. Only in-frame clones appear in the TCRdb table, and some are missing; sequencing was by immunoSEQ multiplex PCR. Here the sample spans about 75,000 clones, around 86% being singletons. Second-dose recipients at about 4 or about 12 weeks were treated as one pooled group. The CDR3 is 16 amino acids. Germline V gene sequence: CDR1 SGHTA, CDR2 FQGNSA. V lost 4 bases and J lost 1; bases outside the gene matches: 10. This receptor was identified in an adult who received the AZD1222 COVID-19 vaccine. The chain recombines TRBV7-2 with TRBJ2-7, with TRBD2 identical over 7 bases. Specimen: peripheral blood, collected 28 days after the second AZD1222 dose. The CDR3 bases are TGTGCCAGCAGCTCAAAACGGGGGAGGGGATCCTACGAGCAGTACTTC. This encodes CASSSKRGRGSYEQYF.